The 20 T cell receptor beta chains below come from one sample, sequenced in a study of blood T cell repertoires in COVID-19. Sequenced by immunoSEQ multiplex PCR; TCRdb stores in-frame clones only, minus some. Among some 150,000 clones, 89% were seen once, and the ten largest hold about 1.6%. Input material: peripheral blood. These receptors came from a human donor in a cohort sampled during active COVID-19.

This sequence joins TRBV4-1 and TRBJ2-5; 9 nucleotides line up with TRBD1. The CDR3 length is 14 residues. V trimming: 4 bases; J trimming: 2 bases; junction bases outside the gene matches: 2. Germline V lookup: CDR1 MGHRA, CDR2 YSYEKL. The CDR3 nucleotides are TGCGCCAGCAGCCCGACAGGGGGTCAAGAGACCCAGTACTTC. This gives the protein CASSPTGGQETQYF.

The V gene is TRBV5-1, the J gene TRBJ2-5; 13 bases line up with TRBD2. With 3 bases clipped from V and 0 bases from J, the junction kept 8 bases outside the gene matches. Germline-derived CDR1 and CDR2 are SGHRS and YFSETQ. The CDR3 contains 18 residues. CDR3 in amino acids: CASSSGLAGAGYQETQYF. CDR3 in DNA: TGCGCCAGCAGCTCTGGACTAGCGGGGGCCGGGTACCAAGAGACCCAGTACTTC.

The chain links TRBV12-3 or TRBV12-4 to TRBJ1-2; 7 nucleotides agree with TRBD1. V was clipped by 5 bases and J by 1 base; unmatched bases: 1. The CDR3 consists of 13 residues. This CDR3 reads CASSGTVNYGYTF. The CDR3 DNA follows: TGTGCCAGCAGTGGGACAGTTAACTATGGCTACACCTTC.

This chain uses TRBV12-3 or TRBV12-4 with TRBJ1-6, with TRBD1 as a possible D gene (5 bases). Trimming left V 4 bases short and J 7 bases short, with 8 bases between. The length of the CDR3 is 13 residues. The CDR3 DNA is TGTGCCAGCAGTTCTAGGGGAAATTCACCCCTCCACTTT. This codes for CASSSRGNSPLHF.

The rearrangement links TRBV7-9 to TRBJ2-3; D is ambiguous. In germline, CDR1 is SEHNR, CDR2 FQNEAQ (reference sequence). The CDR3 sequence is 13 residues long. The V and J ends lost 1 base and 4 bases respectively, with 6 bases between them. CDR3 in DNA: TGTGCCAGCAGCTTAGGGCGGCCAGATACGCAGTATTTT. Protein sequence: CASSLGRPDTQYF.

This sequence joins TRBV9 and TRBJ1-4, with TRBD1 matching over 7 bases. The CDR3 contains 15 residues. The J segment lost 0 bases and the V segment lost 5 bases, leaving 4 bases of the junction unmatched. Germline V CDR1 and CDR2: SGDLS, YYNGEE. CDR3 nucleotide sequence: TGTGCCAGCAGATCGGGGACAGCAACTAATGAAAAACTGTTTTTT. This sequence encodes CASRSGTATNEKLFF.

V usage is TRBV4-3 and J usage is TRBJ1-6, with TRBD1 matching 8 bases. J was trimmed by 7 bases and V by 4 bases; bases with no gene match: 9. The CDR3 contains 16 residues. Per the germline V gene, CDR1 is LGHNA and CDR2 is YSLEER. In DNA form, the CDR3 reads TGCGCCAGCAGCCGAGGAACGGGACAGGAAAATTCACCCCTCCACTTT. This codes for CASSRGTGQENSPLHF.

With respect to this clone: Distinct nucleotide sequences in the sample also encode this CDR3. This chain connects TRBV6-4 to TRBJ2-3, with 11 bases identical to TRBD2. Trimming took 3 bases from V and 1 from J; bases not matched to a gene: 0. The germline V gene has CDR1 MRHNA and CDR2 SNTAGT. The CDR3 loop spans 15 amino acids. The CDR3 DNA is TGTGCCAGCAGTGAGACTAGCGGGGGCACAGATACGCAGTATTTT. Protein: CASSETSGGTDTQYF.

The chain has TRBV6-5 and TRBJ2-1, with TRBD2 identical over 7 bases. The CDR3 extends over 15 amino acids. Trimming cost V 6 bases and J 8 bases; bases outside gene matches: 13. CDR1 is MNHEY, CDR2 SVGAGI, per germline. CDR3 region: CASRTDLFGGDEQFF. Written as DNA, the CDR3 is TGTGCCAGCAGGACCGACTTATTTGGGGGGGATGAGCAGTTCTTC.

The V call is TRBV7-9, the J call TRBJ2-3; D remains unclear. V was shortened by 2 bases and J by 5 bases, with 8 bases between the two germline ends. The CDR3 has 13 amino acids. Per the germline V gene, CDR1 is SEHNR and CDR2 is FQNEAQ (reference sequence). In DNA, the CDR3 is TGTGCCAGCAGCTTATCATTCGGAGATACGCAGTATTTT. It codes for CASSLSFGDTQYF. Supplemented by reference TRBV7-9 and TRBJ2-3, the full variable domain reads DTGVSQNPRHKITKRGQNVTFRCDPISEHNRLYWYRQTLGQGPEFLTYFQNEAQLEKSRLLSDRFSAERPKGSFSTLEIQRTEQGDSAMYLCASSLSFGDTQYFGPGTRLTVL.

V gene TRBV6-5 combines with J gene TRBJ2-2, with TRBD2 matching 14 bases. The CDR3 has 15 amino acids. From germline, CDR1 is MNHEY and CDR2 SVGAGI. Trimming removed 7 bases from V and 6 bases from J; junction bases left unmatched: 4. The CDR3 loop is CASNRLAGGPGELFF. CDR3 DNA sequence: TGTGCCAGCAATCGACTAGCGGGGGGGCCCGGGGAGCTGTTTTTT.

Points on this clone: The sample contains more than one DNA sequence encoding this CDR3. The chain uses TRBV6-6 and TRBJ2-2; tentative D call: TRBD2 (6 bases). Germline CDR1 MNHNY, CDR2 SVGAGI (reference sequence). The length of the CDR3 is 15 residues. V shed 6 bases and J shed 5 bases, with 16 bases lying between them. As DNA, the CDR3 is TGTGCCAGCAGGCCGGGACTCGCGGGGACCGGGGAGCTGTTTTTT. It encodes CASRPGLAGTGELFF.

This sequence joins TRBV11-2 and TRBJ1-2; D unclear. The CDR3 is 14 residues long. Germline CDR1 is SGHAT and CDR2 is FQNNGV. Trimming stripped 5 bases from V and 3 bases from J, with 13 bases between. CDR3 residues: CASSPTLDDYGYTF. In DNA, the CDR3 is TGTGCCAGCAGCCCAACTCTAGACGACTATGGCTACACCTTC.

This clone was observed a few times. This chain links TRBV3-1 (or the pseudogene TRBV3-2) with TRBJ2-2; the D gene is possibly TRBD1 (6 bases). Trimming took off 0 bases at V and 8 bases at J, with 13 bases between the two ends. The CDR3 consists of 15 residues. The V gene's germline CDR1 is LGHDT and CDR2 YNNKEL (reference sequence). The DNA for the CDR3 is TGTGCCAGCAGCCAAGACATGACAGGATCTGGGGAGCTGTTTTTT. As protein: CASSQDMTGSGELFF.

This chain joins TRBV25-1 and TRBJ2-7; 8 bases match TRBD2. V dropped 4 bases and J dropped 3; count of bases not matched to a gene: 2. The CDR3 runs to 13 residues. Germline CDR1 reads MGHDK; CDR2 reads SYGVNS. The CDR3 nucleotides read TGTGCCAGCAGTGGAGCGGGGGTCTACGAGCAGTACTTC. Its protein product is CASSGAGVYEQYF.

Only one count was recorded for this clone. The chain has TRBV11-2 and TRBJ1-4, with TRBD1 matching over 8 bases. With V trimmed by 5 bases and J by 5 bases, 19 bases remained unmatched. Germline values: CDR1 SGHAT, CDR2 FQNNGV. This CDR3 has 19 amino acids. The CDR3: CASSLISPEDRDWNEKLFF. CDR3 DNA sequence: TGTGCCAGCAGCCTAATTTCTCCCGAGGACAGGGACTGGAATGAAAAACTGTTTTTT.

This clone was counted a few times. The rearrangement links TRBV19 to TRBJ2-7; 9 nucleotides match TRBD1. This CDR3 contains 16 residues. After removal of 1 base from V and 3 bases from J, the junction contained 7 bases not matched to a gene. The germline gives CDR1 LNHDA, CDR2 SQIVND (reference sequence). CDR3 residues: CASSIAAGQGGYEQYF. For the CDR3, the DNA is TGTGCCAGTAGTATAGCCGCGGGACAGGGCGGCTACGAGCAGTACTTC.

The CDR3 is CASSGRAPGQFF. The CDR3 DNA reads as TGTGCCAGCAGTGGGAGGGCCCCGGGGCAGTTCTTC. The chain carries TRBV6-2 or TRBV6-3 and TRBJ2-1; 7 positions agree with TRBD2. The CDR3 loop spans 12 amino acids. V trimming: 5 bases; J trimming: 12 bases; junction bases outside the gene matches: 7. Per the germline V gene, CDR1 is MNHEY and CDR2 is SVGEGT.

Only one count was recorded for this clone. The chain uses TRBV9 and TRBJ1-2; 11 bases fit TRBD1. The V segment lost 3 bases and the J segment 0 bases; nucleotides outside the gene matches: 7. The CDR3 length is 17 residues. The germline V gene has CDR1 SGDLS and CDR2 YYNGEE. The CDR3 region is CASSARTGGDANYGYTF. The CDR3 nucleotides are TGTGCCAGCAGCGCCCGGACAGGGGGCGATGCTAACTATGGCTACACCTTC.

The CDR3 here is CASSLGPPTANQPQHF. The CDR3 nucleotides read TGTGCCAGCAGCTTGGGTCCGCCGACAGCGAATCAGCCCCAGCATTTT. The chain combines TRBV5-6 with TRBJ1-5, with D tentatively TRBD1 (5 bases). Trimming removed 0 bases at V and 4 bases at J, with 14 bases between. The CDR3 spans 16 residues. Germline loops: CDR1 SGHDT, CDR2 YYEEEE.